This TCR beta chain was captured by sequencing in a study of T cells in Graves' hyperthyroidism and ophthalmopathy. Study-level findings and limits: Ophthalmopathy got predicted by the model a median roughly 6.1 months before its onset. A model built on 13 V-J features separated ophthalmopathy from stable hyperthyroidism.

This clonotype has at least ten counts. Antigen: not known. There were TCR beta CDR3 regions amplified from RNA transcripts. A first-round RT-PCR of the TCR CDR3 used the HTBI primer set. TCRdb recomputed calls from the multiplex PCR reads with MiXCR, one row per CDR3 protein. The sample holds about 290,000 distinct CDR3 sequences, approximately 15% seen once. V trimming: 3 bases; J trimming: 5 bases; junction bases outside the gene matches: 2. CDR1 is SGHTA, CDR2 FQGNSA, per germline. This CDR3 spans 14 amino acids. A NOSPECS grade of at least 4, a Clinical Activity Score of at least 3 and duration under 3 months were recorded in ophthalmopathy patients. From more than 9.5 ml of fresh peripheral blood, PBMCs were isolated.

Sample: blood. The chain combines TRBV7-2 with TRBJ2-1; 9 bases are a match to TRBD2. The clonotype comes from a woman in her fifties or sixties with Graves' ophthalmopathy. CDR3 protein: CASSLGLADNEQFF. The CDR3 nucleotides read TGTGCCAGCAGCTTGGGACTAGCCGACAATGAGCAGTTCTTC.